This T cell receptor (beta chain) was sequenced during a study of molecular identifiers for immune sequencing clone quantification. Findings and limits, study-wide: Whereas naive cells kept under 1% of molecules in clones above 20 RNA copies, such clones held over 98% in effectors.

The germline CDR1 and CDR2 sequences are MNHEY and SVGAGI. The CDR3 covers 13 residues. V was clipped by 2 bases and J by 7 bases, with 6 bases between them. This clonotype was recorded a few times. Its antigen is not identified. Using its own MiXCR run on the PCR reads, TCRdb lists one record per CDR3 protein. The sample holds some 590,000 distinct CDR3 sequences; over 25% are singletons and the top ten take 0.75% to 0.8%. The chain recombines TRBV6-5 with TRBJ1-6; D gene ambiguous. The sequence was obtained from a human donor in good health. Some libraries in this study had Jurkat cell RNA spiked in. The sample consisted of naive CD8+ T cells from blood, with Jurkat cell RNA spiked in. Subset indicated: FACS-sorted CD8+CD4-CCR7+CD45RA+ naive T cells. CDR3 coding DNA: TGTGCCAGCAGTTACGCGCCCAATTCACCCCTCCACTTT. It encodes CASSYAPNSPLHF.